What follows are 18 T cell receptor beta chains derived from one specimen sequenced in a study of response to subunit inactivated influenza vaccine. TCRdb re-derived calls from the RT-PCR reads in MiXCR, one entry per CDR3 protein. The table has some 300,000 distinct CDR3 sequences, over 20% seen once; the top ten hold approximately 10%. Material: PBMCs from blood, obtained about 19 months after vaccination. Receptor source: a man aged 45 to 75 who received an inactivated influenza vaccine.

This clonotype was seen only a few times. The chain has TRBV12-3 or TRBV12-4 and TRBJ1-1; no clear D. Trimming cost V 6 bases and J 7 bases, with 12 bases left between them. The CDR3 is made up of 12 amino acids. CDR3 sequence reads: CASSLRRDEAFF. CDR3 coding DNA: TGTGCCAGCAGCCTTCGACGGGATGAAGCTTTCTTT.

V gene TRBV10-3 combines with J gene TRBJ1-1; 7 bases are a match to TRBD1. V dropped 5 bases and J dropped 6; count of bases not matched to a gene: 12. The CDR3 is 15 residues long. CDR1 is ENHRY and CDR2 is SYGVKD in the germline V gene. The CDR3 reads CAISPLGDSISEAFF. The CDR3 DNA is TGTGCCATCAGTCCCCTTGGGGACAGCATTTCTGAAGCTTTCTTT.

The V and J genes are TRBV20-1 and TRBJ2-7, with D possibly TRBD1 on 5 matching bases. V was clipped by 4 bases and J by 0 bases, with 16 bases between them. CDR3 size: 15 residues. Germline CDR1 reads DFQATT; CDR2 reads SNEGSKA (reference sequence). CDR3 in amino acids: CSATPDSYFSYEQYF. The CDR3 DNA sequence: TGCAGTGCTACCCCCGACAGCTATTTCTCCTACGAGCAGTACTTC.

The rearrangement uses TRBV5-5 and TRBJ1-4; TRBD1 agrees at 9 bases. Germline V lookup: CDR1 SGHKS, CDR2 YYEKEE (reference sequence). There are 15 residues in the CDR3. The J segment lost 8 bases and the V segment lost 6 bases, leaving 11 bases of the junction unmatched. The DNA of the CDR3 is TGTGCCAGCATCATCTCCGGGACAGGGCTCGAAAAACTGTTTTTT. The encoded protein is CASIISGTGLEKLFF.

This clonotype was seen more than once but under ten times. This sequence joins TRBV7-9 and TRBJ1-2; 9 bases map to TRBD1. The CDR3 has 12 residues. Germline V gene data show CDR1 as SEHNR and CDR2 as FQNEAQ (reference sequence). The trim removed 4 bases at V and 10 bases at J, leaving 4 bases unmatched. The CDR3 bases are TGTGCCAGCAGCTCGGACAGGGGAATCTACACCTTC. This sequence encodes CASSSDRGIYTF. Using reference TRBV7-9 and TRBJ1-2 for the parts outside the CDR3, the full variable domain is DTGVSQNPRHKITKRGQNVTFRCDPISEHNRLYWYRQTLGQGPEFLTYFQNEAQLEKSRLLSDRFSAERPKGSFSTLEIQRTEQGDSAMYLCASSSDRGIYTFGSGTRLTVV.

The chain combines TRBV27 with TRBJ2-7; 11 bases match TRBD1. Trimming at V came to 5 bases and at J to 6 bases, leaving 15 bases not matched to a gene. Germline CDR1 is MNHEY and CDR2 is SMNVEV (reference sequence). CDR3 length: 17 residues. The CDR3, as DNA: TGTGCCAGCAGTCCCCAATTCCGGACAGGGGGCTATGGCGAGCAGTACTTC. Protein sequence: CASSPQFRTGGYGEQYF.

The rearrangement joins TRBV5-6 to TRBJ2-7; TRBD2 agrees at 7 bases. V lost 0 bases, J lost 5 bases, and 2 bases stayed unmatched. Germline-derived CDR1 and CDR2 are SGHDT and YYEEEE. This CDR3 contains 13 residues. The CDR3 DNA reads TGTGCCAGCAGCTTGGCCGGGAGGCACGAGCAGTACTTC. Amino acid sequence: CASSLAGRHEQYF.

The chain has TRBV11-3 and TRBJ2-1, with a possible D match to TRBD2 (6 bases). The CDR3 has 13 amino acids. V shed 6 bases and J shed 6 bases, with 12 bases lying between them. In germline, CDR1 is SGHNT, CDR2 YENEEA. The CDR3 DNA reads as TGTGCCAGCAGTCCGGGAGCATTCAATGAGCAGTTCTTC. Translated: CASSPGAFNEQFF.

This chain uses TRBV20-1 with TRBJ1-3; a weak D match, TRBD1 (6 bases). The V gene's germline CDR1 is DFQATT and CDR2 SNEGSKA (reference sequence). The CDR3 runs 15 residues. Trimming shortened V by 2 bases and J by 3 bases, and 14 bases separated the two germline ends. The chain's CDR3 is CSARTQQGFGNTIYF. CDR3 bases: TGCAGTGCTAGAACTCAACAGGGATTTGGAAACACCATATATTTT.

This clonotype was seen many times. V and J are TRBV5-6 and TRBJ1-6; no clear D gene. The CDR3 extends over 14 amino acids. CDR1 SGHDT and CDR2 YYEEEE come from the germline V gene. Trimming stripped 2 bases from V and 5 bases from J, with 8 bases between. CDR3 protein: CASSLEGNNSPLHF. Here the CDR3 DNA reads TGTGCCAGCAGCTTAGAGGGAAATAATTCACCCCTCCACTTT. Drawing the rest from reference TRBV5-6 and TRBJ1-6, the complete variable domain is DAGVTQSPTHLIKTRGQQVTLRCSPKSGHDTVSWYQQALGQGPQFIFQYYEEEERQRGNFPDRFSGHQFPNYSSELNVNALLLGDSALYLCASSLEGNNSPLHFGNGTRLTVT.

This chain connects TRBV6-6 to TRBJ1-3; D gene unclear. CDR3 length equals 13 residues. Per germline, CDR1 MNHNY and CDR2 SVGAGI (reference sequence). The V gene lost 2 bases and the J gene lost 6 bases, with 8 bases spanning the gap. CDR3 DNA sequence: TGTGCCAGCAGTTACCCCTCCGAAAACACCATATATTTT. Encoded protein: CASSYPSENTIYF.

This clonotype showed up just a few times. CDR3 sequence reads: CALGDRGLNSPLHF. The CDR3 DNA sequence: TGTGCCCTGGGGGACAGGGGGCTTAATTCACCCCTCCACTTT. The chain employs TRBV30 and TRBJ1-6, with 12 bases identical to TRBD1. The CDR3 is 14 amino acids. J gave up 6 bases and V 8 bases, and 5 bases lay outside the gene matches. CDR1 is GTSNPN and CDR2 is SVGIG in the germline V gene (reference sequence).

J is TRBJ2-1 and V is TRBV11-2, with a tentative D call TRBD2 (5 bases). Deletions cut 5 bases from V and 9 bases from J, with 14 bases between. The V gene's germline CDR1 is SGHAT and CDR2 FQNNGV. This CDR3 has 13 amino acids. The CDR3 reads CASSTNRGPEQFF. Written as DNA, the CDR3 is TGTGCCAGCAGCACTAATAGAGGGCCTGAGCAGTTCTTC.

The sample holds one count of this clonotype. The CDR3 region has the DNA TGTGCCAGTAGTTCCACTCGAGCGGGAGGTTTGAATACGCAGTATTTT. Translating gives CASSSTRAGGLNTQYF. The gene calls are TRBV19 and TRBJ2-3; 9 bases are shared with TRBD2. Germline V CDR1 and CDR2: LNHDA, SQIVND (reference sequence). Germline trimming cut 5 bases from V and 7 bases from J; bases unmatched to any gene: 13. This CDR3 contains 16 residues.

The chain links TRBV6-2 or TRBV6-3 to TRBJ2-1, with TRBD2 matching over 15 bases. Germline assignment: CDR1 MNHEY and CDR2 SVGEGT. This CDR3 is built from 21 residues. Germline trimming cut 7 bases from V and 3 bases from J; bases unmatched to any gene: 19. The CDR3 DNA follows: TGTGCCAGCATTCGGGCCTATCCGGGACTAGCGGGGGGACTACGCTACAATGAGCAGTTCTTC. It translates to CASIRAYPGLAGGLRYNEQFF.

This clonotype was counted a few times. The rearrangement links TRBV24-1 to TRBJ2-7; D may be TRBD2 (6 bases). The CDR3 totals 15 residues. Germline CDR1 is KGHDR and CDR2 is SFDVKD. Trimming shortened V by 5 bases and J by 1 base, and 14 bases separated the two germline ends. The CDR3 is CATSGPGLSSYEQYF. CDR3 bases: TGTGCCACCAGTGGGCCGGGACTGTCGTCCTACGAGCAGTACTTC.

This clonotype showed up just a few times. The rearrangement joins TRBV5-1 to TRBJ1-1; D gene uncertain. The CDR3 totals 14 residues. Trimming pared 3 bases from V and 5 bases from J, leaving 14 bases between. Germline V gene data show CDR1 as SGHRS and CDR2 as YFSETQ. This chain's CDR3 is CASSSGLEVTEAFF. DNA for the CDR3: TGCGCCAGCAGCTCGGGATTAGAGGTAACTGAAGCTTTCTTT.

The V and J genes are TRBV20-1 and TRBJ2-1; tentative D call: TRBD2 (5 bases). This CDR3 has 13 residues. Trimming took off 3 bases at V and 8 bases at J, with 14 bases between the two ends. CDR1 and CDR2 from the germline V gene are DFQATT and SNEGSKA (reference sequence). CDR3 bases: TGCAGTGCTAGCGGGAAGGTCGTATATGAGCAGTTCTTC. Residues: CSASGKVVYEQFF.